The 6 T cell receptor beta chains given below trace back to one sample, sequenced in a study of T cell responses to AZD1222 COVID-19 vaccine (dated by TCRdb to the early 2020s). Preparation of the library involved the immunoSEQ multiplex PCR assay. The immuneACCESS repertoire file appears here via TCRdb, limited to in-frame rearrangements. These files lack a portion of the clones; in checked studies, under half of the deficit traces to unresolved V genes, and the cause of the others is not known. The sample includes 52,000 or so clones, with more than 70% observed a single time. The ten biggest clones cover roughly a fifth of the sample. Explained via the paper, the time point label denotes: baseline before first vaccination. The sample's treatment or condition, from its label and the paper: meningococcal conjugate vaccine given as trial control. The starting material was peripheral blood, obtained on day 0 of MenACWY control vaccination. Receptor source: an adult in good health.

The chain employs TRBV4-3 and TRBJ1-3; D not resolved. CDR3 length: 14 amino acids. V lost 4 bases, J lost 0 bases, and 7 bases lay in between. CDR1 is LGHNA, CDR2 YSLEER, per germline. The CDR3 here is CASSPIVSGNTIYF. The DNA of the CDR3 is TGCGCCAGCAGCCCTATAGTCTCTGGAAACACCATATATTTT.

This chain uses TRBV14 with TRBJ1-1, with 10 bases aligning to TRBD1. Germline V gene lookup returns CDR1 SGHDN and CDR2 FVKESK. CDR3 size: 15 residues. Trimming cost V 0 bases and J 4 bases; bases outside gene matches: 2. The DNA of the CDR3 is TGTGCCAGCAGCCAAGAGGGGACAGGGGTCACTGAAGCTTTCTTT. It specifies CASSQEGTGVTEAFF.

The chain employs TRBV5-1 and TRBJ2-2; D may be TRBD1 (5 bases). The germline gives CDR1 SGHRS, CDR2 YFSETQ. V lost 4 bases and J lost 7, with 17 bases in between. This CDR3 is built from 15 residues. The DNA of the CDR3 is TGCGCCAGCAGCCCAGACAGAGTAACAGGCGGGGAGCTGTTTTTT. It translates to CASSPDRVTGGELFF.

The chain has TRBV5-1 and TRBJ2-1; 7 nucleotides line up with TRBD1. The CDR3 covers 14 residues. V lost 3 bases and J lost 6; bases outside the gene matches: 6. Germline assignment: CDR1 SGHRS and CDR2 YFSETQ. The CDR3 reads CASSYADRTNEQFF. CDR3 coding DNA: TGCGCCAGCAGCTACGCGGACAGGACCAATGAGCAGTTCTTC.

The chain couples TRBV2 to TRBJ1-6; 8 bases match TRBD1. V was pared by 7 bases and J by 11 bases, with 10 bases of the junction left unmatched. Germline loops: CDR1 SNHLY, CDR2 FYNNEI. The CDR3 has 14 residues. This chain's CDR3 is CASIKDRVEPPLHF. CDR3 sequence (DNA): TGTGCCAGCATTAAGGACAGGGTAGAGCCACCCCTCCACTTT.

V gene TRBV28 combines with J gene TRBJ2-1; weak D call: TRBD2 (6 bases). This CDR3 comprises 13 residues. CDR1 and CDR2 (germline): MDHEN, SYDVKM. Trimming pared 1 base from V and 6 bases from J, leaving 7 bases between. CDR3 loop: CASSLLRGNEQFF. The CDR3 DNA reads TGTGCCAGCAGTTTATTGCGGGGCAATGAGCAGTTCTTC.